This T cell receptor (beta chain) was recovered during a study of blood T cell repertoires in COVID-19. On the study more broadly: Spain, Italy and the United States supplied samples that represented acute and convalescent COVID-19. The cDNA or gDNA used as material had been derived from T cells, B-cell-depleted T cells, or PBMCs.

The ends lost 4 bases at V and 7 bases at J; junction bases unmatched: 12. Germline CDR1 is KGHDR and CDR2 is SFDVKD. This CDR3 has 16 residues. In the original workflow: Amplification of reference gene primers provided the estimated nucleated cell counts. Libraries were prepared by immunoSEQ multiplex PCR; TCRdb keeps only in-frame clonotypes and omits some of them. V, J and clone size were drawn from that table, and D and trimming were deduced from the DNA. The top ten clones hold under 7% of a sample with around 70,000 clones, roughly 84% of them seen once. The rearrangement links TRBV24-1 to TRBJ2-5; 9 bases are a match to TRBD1. The clonotype originates from a man in his fifties or sixties with active COVID-19. What was sequenced was peripheral blood. CDR3 DNA sequence: TGTGCCACCAGTGACTCCTCGGGACAGGGAGAGGGGACCCAGTACTTC. It translates to CATSDSSGQGEGTQYF.